The entry that follows covers one T cell receptor (beta chain) sequence. This sample was taken from a study of blood T cell repertoires in COVID-19. In the original analysis: Reference gene primer amplification yielded estimated nucleated cell counts. TCRdb's copy holds only in-frame clones and misses some; the assay was immunoSEQ multiplex PCR. V and J calls and clone size are copied from that table; D and trimming were computed from the DNA. The repertoire includes roughly 260,000 clones, about nine tenths of them detected once, and about 9.8% sits in the top ten. Sequenced: peripheral blood. The source of this sequence is a man aged 35 to 55 who had recovered from COVID-19.

CDR3 region: CASSQSGLALTGELFF. The DNA of the CDR3 is TGTGCCAGCAGCCAAAGCGGACTAGCCCTAACCGGGGAGCTGTTTTTT. This chain links TRBV14 with TRBJ2-2, with 8 bases matching TRBD2. Germline V gene sequence: CDR1 SGHDN, CDR2 FVKESK. This CDR3 is 16 amino acids long. Unmatched junction bases numbered 7, after V lost 2 bases and J lost 5 bases.